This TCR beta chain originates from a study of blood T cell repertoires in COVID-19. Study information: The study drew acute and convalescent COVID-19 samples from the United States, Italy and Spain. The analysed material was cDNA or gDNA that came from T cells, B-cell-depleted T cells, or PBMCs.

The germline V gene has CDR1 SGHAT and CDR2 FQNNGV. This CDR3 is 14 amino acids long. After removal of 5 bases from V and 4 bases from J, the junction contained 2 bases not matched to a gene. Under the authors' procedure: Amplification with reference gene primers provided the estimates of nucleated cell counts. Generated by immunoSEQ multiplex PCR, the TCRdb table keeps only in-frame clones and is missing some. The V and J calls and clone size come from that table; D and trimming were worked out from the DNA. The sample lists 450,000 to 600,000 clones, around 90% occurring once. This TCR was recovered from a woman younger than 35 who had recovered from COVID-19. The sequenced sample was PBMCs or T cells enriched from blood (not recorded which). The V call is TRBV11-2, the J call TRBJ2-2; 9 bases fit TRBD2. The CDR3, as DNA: TGTGCCAGCAGCCTTAGCGGGGGCACCGGGGAGCTGTTTTTT. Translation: CASSLSGGTGELFF.